Sequencing of this T cell receptor (beta chain) was carried out in a study of blood T cell repertoires in COVID-19. In the study overall: Samples of COVID-19 (acute and convalescent) were obtained from the United States, Italy and Spain.

In the study's own analysis: Reference gene primer amplification yielded estimated nucleated cell counts. Generated by immunoSEQ multiplex PCR, the TCRdb table keeps only in-frame clones and is missing some. V, J and clone size are those of that table, while D and trimming were read from the DNA. The sample contains a few hundred thousand clones, more than 75% of which appear only once. This clone was detected a few times. Those who participated ranged in age from about 18 to 89 years and resided in approximately 23 US areas. A COVID-19 case had been met by exposed participants during the 2 weeks before study entry. The CDR3 totals 13 residues. Germline V lookup: CDR1 ENHRY, CDR2 SYGVKD. V was shortened by 6 bases and J by 4 bases, with 12 bases between the two germline ends.

This sequence was found in a woman aged 50 to 60 who had been exposed to COVID-19. The chain carries TRBV10-3 and TRBJ1-1, with D perhaps TRBD1 (5 bases). The specimen was PBMCs or T cells enriched from blood (not recorded which). CDR3 protein: CAISIQGGTEAFF. The CDR3 nucleotides read TGTGCCATCAGCATTCAGGGAGGCACTGAAGCTTTCTTT.